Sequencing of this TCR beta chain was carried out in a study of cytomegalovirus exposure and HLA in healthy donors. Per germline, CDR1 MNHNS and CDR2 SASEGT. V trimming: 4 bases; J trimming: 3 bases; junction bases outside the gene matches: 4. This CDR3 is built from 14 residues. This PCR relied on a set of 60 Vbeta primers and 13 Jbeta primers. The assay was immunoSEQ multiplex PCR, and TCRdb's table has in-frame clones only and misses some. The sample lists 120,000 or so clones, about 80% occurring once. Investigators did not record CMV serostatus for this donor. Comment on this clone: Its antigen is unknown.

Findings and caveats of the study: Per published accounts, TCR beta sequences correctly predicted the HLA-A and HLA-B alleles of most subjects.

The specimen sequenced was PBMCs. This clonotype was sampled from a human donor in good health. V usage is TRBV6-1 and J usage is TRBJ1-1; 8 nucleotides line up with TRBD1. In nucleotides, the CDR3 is TGTGCCAGCAGTGTTGACAGGGGCTACACTGAAGCTTTCTTT. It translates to CASSVDRGYTEAFF.